These 12 T cell receptor beta chains were all obtained from the same sample, sequenced in a study of CD8+ T cells in alopecia areata. Following RNA extraction, reverse transcription yielded cDNA that acted as the sequencing template. The method was immunoSEQ multiplex PCR; TCRdb's version includes in-frame clones alone and lacks a portion of them. The data contain nearly 110,000 clones, 84% of them singletons. Sample treatment: oral pan-JAK inhibitor, 5-10 mg twice daily. This specimen was CD8+ T cells sorted from blood, taken at week 24, from a patient treated with tofacitinib. All receptors come from a human donor with alopecia areata.

This clone was found once. The CDR3 bases are TGCAGCGTTGGGGGTAGCTCCTACAATGAGCAGTTCTTC. Its translation: CSVGGSSYNEQFF. The chain couples TRBV29-1 to TRBJ2-1, with D uncertain. V lost 4 bases, J lost 0 bases, and 7 bases lay in between. The germline V gene has CDR1 SQVTM and CDR2 ANQGSEA. CDR3 size: 13 residues.

The chain combines TRBV29-1 with TRBJ2-3; D remains ambiguous. This CDR3 spans 12 amino acids. V lost 1 base, J lost 5 bases, and 7 bases lay in between. The V gene's germline CDR1 is SQVTM and CDR2 ANQGSEA. The CDR3 here is CSVEGLGDTQYF. In DNA, the CDR3 is TGCAGCGTTGAAGGACTTGGAGATACGCAGTATTTT.

This sequence joins TRBV29-1 and TRBJ2-1; weak D call: TRBD2 (6 bases). Germline CDR1 SQVTM, CDR2 ANQGSEA. Trimming removed 3 bases from V and 2 bases from J, with 11 bases in between. The CDR3 spans 14 residues. CDR3 region: CSVDGGGAYNEQFF. For the CDR3, the DNA is TGCAGCGTTGATGGTGGCGGGGCCTACAATGAGCAGTTCTTC.

This clone was recorded once. The V and J genes are TRBV4-3 and TRBJ2-1, with D maybe TRBD1 (6 bases). Looked up from germline, CDR1 is LGHNA and CDR2 is YSLEER. This CDR3 region has 15 residues. V was cut by 3 bases and J by 2 bases, with 11 bases left in between. CDR3 sequence reads: CASSHRQETYNEQFF. CDR3 nucleotides: TGCGCCAGCAGCCATAGACAGGAAACCTACAATGAGCAGTTCTTC.

The V and J genes are TRBV4-1 and TRBJ1-2; weak D call: TRBD1 (6 bases). Germline V gives CDR1 MGHRA, CDR2 YSYEKL. The CDR3 loop spans 18 amino acids. V gave up 4 bases and J gave up 0 bases, with 21 bases separating them. CDR3 nucleotides: TGCGCCAGCAGCCCGCGAGGAAGCACGGACAGTACTAACTATGGCTACACCTTC. Translation: CASSPRGSTDSTNYGYTF.

The rearrangement uses TRBV15 and TRBJ2-3, with D perhaps TRBD1 (6 bases). This CDR3 comprises 12 residues. V lost 5 bases and J lost 14, with 17 bases in between. Germline CDR1 is LNHNV and CDR2 is YYDKDF (reference sequence). The CDR3 is CATSAEGDATYF. The CDR3 region has the DNA TGTGCCACCAGCGCCGAGGGGGACGCTACGTATTTT.

The count of this clone is one. The chain is built from TRBV7-3 and TRBJ2-1, with 9 bases lining up with TRBD2. Germline V CDR1 and CDR2: SGHTA, FQGTGA. There are 15 residues in the CDR3. Unmatched junction bases numbered 5, after V lost 4 bases and J lost 4 bases. The CDR3 region is CASSWASGAYNEQFF. The CDR3 DNA is TGTGCCAGCAGCTGGGCTAGCGGGGCGTACAATGAGCAGTTCTTC.

This clone was seen a single time. The genes are TRBV5-1 and TRBJ2-5; D is unclear. The CDR3 has 12 residues. The V gene's germline CDR1 is SGHRS and CDR2 YFSETQ. V gave up 4 bases and J gave up 2 bases, with 6 bases separating them. The CDR3 nucleotides read TGCGCCAGCAGCGCCCTTCAAGAGACCCAGTACTTC. Translated, it gives CASSALQETQYF.

This sequence joins TRBV4-1 and TRBJ2-5; D is uncertain. V gave up 0 bases and J gave up 2 bases, with 10 bases separating them. CDR1 and CDR2 (germline): MGHRA, YSYEKL. The CDR3 consists of 15 residues. CDR3 nucleotide sequence: TGCGCCAGCAGCCAAGAGATGGGTCGACAAGAGACCCAGTACTTC. This encodes CASSQEMGRQETQYF.

This clone was seen only a few times. The V and J genes are TRBV5-1 and TRBJ2-1; tentatively, D is TRBD1 or TRBD2 (5 bases each). The germline CDR1 and CDR2 sequences are SGHRS and YFSETQ. CDR3 length: 18 residues. V shed 0 bases and J shed 1 base, with 17 bases lying between them. This chain's CDR3 is CASSLAWRGQGSYNEQFF. CDR3 sequence (DNA): TGCGCCAGCAGCTTGGCCTGGAGAGGGCAGGGTTCCTACAATGAGCAGTTCTTC.

This chain uses TRBV29-1 with TRBJ1-2; perhaps TRBD1 as D (6 bases). The V gene's germline CDR1 is SQVTM and CDR2 ANQGSEA. The CDR3 is made up of 15 amino acids. With 2 bases removed from V and 3 bases from J, the gap between germline ends came to 16 bases. Here the CDR3 reads CSVESAAGAHYGYTF. In nucleotides, the CDR3 is TGCAGCGTTGAATCCGCGGCAGGGGCCCACTATGGCTACACCTTC. Variable domain in full (rest from reference TRBV29-1 and TRBJ1-2): SAVISQKPSRDICQRGTSLTIQCQVDSQVTMMFWYRQQPGQSLTLIATANQGSEATYESGFVIDKFPISRPNLTFSTLTVSNMSPEDSSIYLCSVESAAGAHYGYTFGSGTRLTVV.

V is TRBV4-1 and J is TRBJ2-4; perhaps TRBD1 as D (6 bases). V lost 0 bases and J 0 bases, leaving 18 bases between the germline ends. The CDR3 has 19 amino acids. Germline assignment: CDR1 MGHRA and CDR2 YSYEKL. As DNA, the CDR3 is TGCGCCAGCAGCCAAGATCTGGGCAGGGGCACAATAGCCAAAAACATTCAGTACTTC. Its translation is CASSQDLGRGTIAKNIQYF.